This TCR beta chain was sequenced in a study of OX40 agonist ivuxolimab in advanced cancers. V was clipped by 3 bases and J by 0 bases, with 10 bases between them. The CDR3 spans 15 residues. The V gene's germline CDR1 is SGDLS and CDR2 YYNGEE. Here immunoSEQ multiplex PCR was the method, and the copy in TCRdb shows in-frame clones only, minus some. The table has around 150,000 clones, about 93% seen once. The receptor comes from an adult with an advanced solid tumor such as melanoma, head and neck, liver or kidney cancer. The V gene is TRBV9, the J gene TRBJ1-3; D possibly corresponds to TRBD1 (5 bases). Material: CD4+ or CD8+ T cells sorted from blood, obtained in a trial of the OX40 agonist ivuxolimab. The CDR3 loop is CASSATGGSGNTIYF. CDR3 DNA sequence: TGTGCCAGCAGCGCCACGGGGGGCTCTGGAAACACCATATATTTT. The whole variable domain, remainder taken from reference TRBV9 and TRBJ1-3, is DSGVTQTPKHLITATGQRVTLRCSPRSGDLSVYWYQQSLDQGLQFLIQYYNGEERAKGNILERFSAQQFPDLHSELNLSSLELGDSALYFCASSATGGSGNTIYFGEGSWLTVV.